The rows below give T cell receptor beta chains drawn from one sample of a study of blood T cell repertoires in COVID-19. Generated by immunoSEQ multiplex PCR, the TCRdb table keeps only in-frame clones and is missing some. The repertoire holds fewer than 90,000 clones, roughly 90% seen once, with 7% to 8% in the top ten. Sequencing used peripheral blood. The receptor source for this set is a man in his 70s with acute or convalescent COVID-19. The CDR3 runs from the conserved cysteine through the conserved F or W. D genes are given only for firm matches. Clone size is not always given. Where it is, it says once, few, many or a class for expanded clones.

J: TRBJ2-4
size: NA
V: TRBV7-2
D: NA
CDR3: CASSNPGLDSAKNIQYF
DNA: TGTGCCAGCAGCAACCCCGGGTTAGACTCAGCCAAAAACATTCAGTACTTC

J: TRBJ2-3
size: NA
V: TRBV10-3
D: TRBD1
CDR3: CAISESPDRGPDTQYF
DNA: TGTGCCATCAGTGAGAGCCCAGACAGGGGGCCGGATACGCAGTATTTT

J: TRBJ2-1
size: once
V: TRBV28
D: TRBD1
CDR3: CASSSGGFQANEQFF
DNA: TGTGCCAGCAGTTCAGGGGGCTTTCAAGCCAATGAGCAGTTCTTC

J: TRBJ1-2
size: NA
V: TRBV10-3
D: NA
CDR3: CAISEAPNYGYTF
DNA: TGTGCCATCAGTGAAGCCCCCAACTATGGCTACACCTTC

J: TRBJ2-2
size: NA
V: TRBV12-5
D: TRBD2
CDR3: CASGFLAGTGELFF
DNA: TGTGCTAGTGGTTTCCTAGCGGGGACGGGGGAGCTGTTTTTT

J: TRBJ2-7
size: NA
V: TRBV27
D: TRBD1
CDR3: CASSPNLRDRGRSTHTYEQYF
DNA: TGTGCCAGCAGTCCTAACCTCCGGGACAGGGGCCGTAGTACTCACACCTACGAGCAGTACTTC

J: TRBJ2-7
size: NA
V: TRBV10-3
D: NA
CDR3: CAISDYSGRAQSSYEQYF
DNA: TGTGCCATCAGTGATTACAGTGGGAGAGCCCAAAGCTCCTACGAGCAGTACTTC

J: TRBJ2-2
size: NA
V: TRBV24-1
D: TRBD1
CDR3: CATSDPRQGNTGELFF
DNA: TGTGCCACCAGTGACCCTCGACAGGGGAACACCGGGGAGCTGTTTTTT

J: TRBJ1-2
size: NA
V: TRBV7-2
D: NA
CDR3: CASSPTPGNYGYTF
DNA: TGTGCCAGCAGCCCCACCCCAGGGAACTATGGCTACACCTTC

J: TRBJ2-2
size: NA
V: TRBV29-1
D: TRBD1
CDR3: CSVDRGRTGELFF
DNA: TGCAGCGTCGACAGGGGGCGCACCGGGGAGCTGTTTTTT

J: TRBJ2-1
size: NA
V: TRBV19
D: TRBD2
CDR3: CASSLGAGRVNEQFF
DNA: TGTGCCAGTAGCCTTGGGGCCGGGAGGGTAAATGAGCAGTTCTTC

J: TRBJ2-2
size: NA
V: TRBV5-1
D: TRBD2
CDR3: CASSLSGTRILTGELFF
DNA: TGCGCCAGCAGCTTGAGTGGGACTAGGATTTTAACCGGGGAGCTGTTTTTT

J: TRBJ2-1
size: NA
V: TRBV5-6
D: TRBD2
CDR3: CASSAGLAGEDEQFF
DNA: TGTGCCAGCAGCGCGGGACTAGCGGGGGAGGATGAGCAGTTCTTC

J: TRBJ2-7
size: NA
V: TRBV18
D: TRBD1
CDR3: CASSRQGTYEQYF
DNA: TGTGCCAGCTCCCGACAGGGGACCTACGAGCAGTACTTC

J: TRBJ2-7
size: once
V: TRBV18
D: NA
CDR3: CASSPGQPSYEQYF
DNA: TGTGCCAGCTCGCCGGGACAACCGAGCTACGAGCAGTACTTC

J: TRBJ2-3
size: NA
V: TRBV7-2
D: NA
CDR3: CASSLGRLGTDTQYF
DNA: TGTGCCAGCAGCTTAGGACGTCTAGGCACAGATACGCAGTATTTT

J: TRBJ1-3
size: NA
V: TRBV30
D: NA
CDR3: CAWSLETGNTIYF
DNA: TGTGCCTGGAGTTTAGAGACTGGAAACACCATATATTTT

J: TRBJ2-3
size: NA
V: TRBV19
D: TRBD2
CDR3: CASSIDIGASGRSTDTQYF
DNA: TGTGCCAGTAGTATAGATATCGGGGCTAGCGGGAGAAGCACAGATACGCAGTATTTT

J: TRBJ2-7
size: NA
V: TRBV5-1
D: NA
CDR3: CASREVGGGGNEQYF
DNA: TGCGCCAGCAGGGAGGTTGGTGGAGGGGGCAACGAGCAGTACTTC

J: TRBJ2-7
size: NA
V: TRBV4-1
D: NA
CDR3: CASSQVGSYEQYF
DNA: TGCGCCAGCAGCCAAGTCGGCTCCTACGAGCAGTACTTC

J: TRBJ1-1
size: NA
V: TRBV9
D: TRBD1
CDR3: CASSVGGQLNTEAFF
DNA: TGTGCCAGCAGCGTAGGGGGACAGCTGAACACTGAAGCTTTCTTT

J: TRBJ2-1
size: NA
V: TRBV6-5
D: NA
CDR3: CASSYSGGGEQFF
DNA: TGTGCCAGCAGTTACTCTGGGGGAGGTGAGCAGTTCTTC

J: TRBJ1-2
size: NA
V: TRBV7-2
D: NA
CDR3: CASSLEKGGYTF
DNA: TGTGCCAGCAGCTTGGAGAAAGGCGGCTACACCTTC

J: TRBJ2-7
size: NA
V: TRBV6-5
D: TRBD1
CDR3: CASSSPPTGQYEQYF
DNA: TGTGCCAGCAGTTCGCCACCGACAGGGCAATACGAGCAGTACTTC

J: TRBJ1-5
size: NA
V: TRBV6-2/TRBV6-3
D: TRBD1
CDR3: CASSSDRISQPQHF
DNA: TGTGCCAGCAGCTCGGACAGGATCTCACAGCCCCAGCATTTT

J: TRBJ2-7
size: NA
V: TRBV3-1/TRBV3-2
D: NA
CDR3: CASSQGDLLREQYF
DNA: TGTGCCAGCAGCCAAGGGGACTTGCTACGAGAGCAGTACTTC